This record concerns one TCR beta chain sequence. The antigen remains unidentified. The treatment: roughly 18 received Ad26.COV2.S at low or high dose, single or two shots; a few received placebo; per-sample allocation not given. Day 63 after the first vaccine or placebo injection was the time point for sampling. This entry comes from a study of Ad26.COV2.S vaccination and SARS-CoV-2 variants. Findings of the study overall: Substantial breadth was reportedly displayed by spike-specific CD8+ and CD4+ T cell responses after vaccination. Using TCR breadth and depth analyses may have led to underestimated total T cell responses.

Method: immunoSEQ multiplex PCR; TCRdb's copy keeps in-frame clones and lacks some. In the table there are approximately 480,000 clones, around nine tenths of which are singletons. With V trimmed by 5 bases and J by 9 bases, 6 bases remained unmatched. This CDR3 region has 13 residues. From germline, CDR1 is SGHAT and CDR2 FQNNGV. The V gene is TRBV11-2, the J gene TRBJ1-2; 10 nucleotides align to TRBD1. The clonotype comes from a person between 18 and 60 years old who received the Ad26.COV2.S COVID-19 vaccine or a placebo. Sequencing used peripheral blood, obtained in a trial of Ad26.COV2.S vaccine versus placebo. The CDR3 bases are TGTGCCAGCAGCCATGGACAGGGGGAAAGCTACACCTTC. Translated, it gives CASSHGQGESYTF. The complete variable domain, with remaining parts taken from reference TRBV11-2 and TRBJ1-2, reads EAGVAQSPRYKIIEKRQSVAFWCNPISGHATLYWYQQILGQGPKLLIQFQNNGVVDDSQLPKDRFSAERLKGVDSTLKIQPAKLEDSAVYLCASSHGQGESYTFGSGTRLTVV.